This T cell receptor (beta chain) is from a study of blood T cell repertoires in COVID-19. Repertoires were generated with immunoSEQ multiplex PCR, while TCRdb's copy carries only in-frame clones and drops some. The sample holds over 150,000 clones, around 84% seen once. With V trimmed by 3 bases and J by 2 bases, 5 bases remained unmatched. In germline, CDR1 is LGHDT, CDR2 YNNKEL (reference sequence). The CDR3 consists of 15 residues. The V gene is TRBV3-1 (or the pseudogene TRBV3-2), the J gene TRBJ1-1; 8 bases are shared with TRBD1. This clonotype was obtained from a man between 50 and 59 years old who had recovered from COVID-19. The sequenced sample consisted of PBMCs or T cells enriched from blood (not recorded which). CDR3 sequence reads: CASSQWDRQNTEAFF. DNA of the CDR3: TGTGCCAGCAGCCAGTGGGACAGGCAAAACACTGAAGCTTTCTTT.